This TCR beta chain originates from a study of CD8+CD57+ T cells in acquired aplastic anemia. Both TCR beta VDJ combination and CDR3 sequence profiling were carried out. Genomic DNA was the template for this profiling. Via MiXCR, TCRdb re-called the reads, giving one row per CDR3 protein. The data hold more than 95,000 distinct CDR3 sequences, with over 30% observed a single time. This clonotype was recorded only once. All sequencing subjects had displayed CD8+CD57+ cell expansion on flow cytometry. The sequence was collected from a human donor with aplastic anemia. The material sequenced was sorted CD4+, CD8+, or CD8+CD57+ T cells (not recorded which) from PBMCs.

The CDR3 bases are TGCAGTGCTATCAACCGGAATGGCGGGACAGGGGGTATGGATGGCTACACCTTC. Translated, it gives CSAINRNGGTGGMDGYTF. This chain links TRBV20-1 with TRBJ1-2; the match to TRBD1 covers 11 bases. The length of the CDR3 is 18 residues. CDR1 is DFQATT, CDR2 SNEGSKA, per germline (reference sequence). V shed 4 bases, J shed 6 bases, and the junction held 19 bases outside the gene matches.